The rows below give T cell receptor beta chains drawn from one sample of a study of cytomegalovirus exposure and HLA in healthy donors. Clones were read by immunoSEQ multiplex PCR, and TCRdb kept only the in-frame ones, dropping some. The data show 180,000 or so clones, with around 88% seen just once and approximately 0.31% held by the top ten. The sample consisted of PBMCs. Receptor source: a woman in her 30s in good health and CMV-seronegative. The CDR3 runs from the conserved cysteine through the conserved F or W. Each record gives: J gene, D gene, clone size, V gene, CDR3 protein, CDR3 DNA. D genes are given only for firm matches. Not every row has a clone size; where given, it reads once, few, many or a size class.

TRBJ2-7 TRBD1 NA TRBV5-1 CASSLRTGGTYEQYF TGCGCCAGCAGCTTGAGGACAGGGGGAACCTACGAGCAGTACTTC
TRBJ1-4 TRBD1 once TRBV6-1 CASRNLGQGDEKLFF TGTGCCAGCAGGAACCTAGGACAGGGGGATGAAAAACTGTTTTTT
TRBJ2-2 TRBD1 NA TRBV18 CASSARQGAPPGTGELFF TGTGCCAGCTCAGCTCGACAGGGGGCGCCCCCGGGGACCGGGGAGCTGTTTTTT
TRBJ1-3 TRBD1 once TRBV23-1 CASSRVTGDTGNTIYF TGCGCCAGCAGTCGTGTAACAGGGGATACTGGAAACACCATATATTTT
TRBJ1-1 NA NA TRBV28 CASGREGEAFF TGTGCCAGCGGCCGGGAGGGAGAAGCTTTCTTT
TRBJ1-1 TRBD1 NA TRBV5-1 CASSRIWDSPSYTEAFF TGCGCCAGCAGCCGGATTTGGGACAGCCCCTCGTACACTGAAGCTTTCTTT
TRBJ1-3 NA NA TRBV2 CASSELQGGNTIYF TGTGCCAGCAGTGAATTGCAGGGAGGAAACACCATATATTTT
TRBJ2-1 TRBD1 NA TRBV5-4 CASIRDRDNEQFF TGTGCCAGCATCCGGGACAGGGATAATGAGCAGTTCTTC
TRBJ2-2 NA NA TRBV7-2 CASSPNSNTGELFF TGTGCCAGCAGCCCTAATAGCAACACCGGGGAGCTGTTTTTT
TRBJ1-4 NA NA TRBV5-1 CASSLQGGREKLFF TGCGCCAGCAGCCTACAGGGTGGTAGGGAAAAACTGTTTTTT
TRBJ2-5 NA once TRBV11-2 CASSLLGGAETQYF TGTGCCAGCAGCTTACTAGGGGGGGCAGAGACCCAGTACTTC
TRBJ1-1 NA NA TRBV6-5 CASAADNSNTEAFF TGTGCCAGCGCCGCCGACAACTCGAACACTGAAGCTTTCTTT
TRBJ2-2 TRBD1 NA TRBV5-1 CASSLRQGPGELFF TGCGCCAGCAGCCTCAGACAGGGTCCCGGGGAGCTGTTTTTT
TRBJ2-1 TRBD2 NA TRBV27 CASSGNSGSDEQFF TGTGCCAGCAGTGGGAATAGCGGGAGCGATGAGCAGTTCTTC
TRBJ2-1 TRBD2 few TRBV5-4 CASSIHGGAGNEQFF TGTGCCAGCAGCATACACGGGGGGGCGGGCAATGAGCAGTTCTTC
TRBJ2-7 TRBD2 NA TRBV9 CASSAGGPYEQYF TGTGCCAGCAGCGCGGGAGGGCCCTACGAGCAGTACTTC
TRBJ1-2 TRBD1 NA TRBV27 CASSFRGYDYGYTF TGTGCCAGCAGTTTCAGGGGGTATGACTATGGCTACACCTTC
TRBJ2-2 NA NA TRBV7-9 CASSFWGADTGELFF TGTGCCAGCAGCTTTTGGGGAGCGGACACCGGGGAGCTGTTTTTT
TRBJ1-5 NA few TRBV6-1 CASSEQGNQPQHF TGTGCCAGCAGTGAACAGGGCAATCAGCCCCAGCATTTT
TRBJ2-1 NA NA TRBV7-3 CASSFTRSYNEQFF TGTGCCAGCAGCTTTACTCGGTCCTACAATGAGCAGTTCTTC
TRBJ1-2 NA NA TRBV25-1 CASSETGGESYGYTF TGTGCCAGCAGTGAAACGGGGGGAGAGAGCTATGGCTACACCTTC